The 25 T cell receptor beta chains given below trace back to one sample, sequenced in a study of blood T cell repertoires in COVID-19. Only in-frame clones appear in the TCRdb table, and some are missing; sequencing was by immunoSEQ multiplex PCR. This sample has around 13,000 clones, with roughly 88% found just once. Sequencing was done on a sample of peripheral blood. These receptors came from a human donor in a cohort sampled during active COVID-19.

This chain joins TRBV5-4 and TRBJ1-2; D gene ambiguous. Per germline, CDR1 SGHNT and CDR2 YYREEE (reference sequence). The CDR3 is 15 residues long. Trimming stripped 5 bases from V and 6 bases from J, with 20 bases between. The CDR3 DNA reads TGTGCCAGCAGACCTACGACACCCCGAGACGATGGCTACACCTTC. This sequence encodes CASRPTTPRDDGYTF.

This sequence joins TRBV9 and TRBJ1-2, with D unresolved. Germline V gene data show CDR1 as SGDLS and CDR2 as YYNGEE. CDR3 size: 13 residues. The V end lost 9 bases, the J end lost 0 bases, and 12 bases lay between the germline ends. This CDR3 reads CATRRVTNYGYTF. For the CDR3, the DNA is TGTGCCACCAGGAGGGTCACTAACTATGGCTACACCTTC.

The chain joins TRBV7-4 to TRBJ2-7; no firm D call. The CDR3 totals 12 residues. Germline values: CDR1 SGHVT, CDR2 SQSDAQ. Trimming cost V 6 bases and J 1 base, with 7 bases left between them. As DNA, the CDR3 is TGTGCCAGCAGAATCAAATCCTACGAGCAGTACTTC. Protein sequence: CASRIKSYEQYF.

This chain connects TRBV7-9 to TRBJ2-3; TRBD2 is a possible D gene (5 bases). Between the trimmed V and J ends, which lost 0 bases and 2 bases, there was a span of 6 bases. Germline lookup yields CDR1 SEHNR and CDR2 FQNEAQ (reference sequence). The CDR3 extends over 14 amino acids. The CDR3 is CASSLAGDTDTQYF. The DNA of the CDR3 is TGTGCCAGCAGCTTAGCGGGAGACACAGATACGCAGTATTTT.

The chain's CDR3 is CASSAPKFSGDTQYF. The CDR3 nucleotides are TGTGCCAGTAGTGCGCCAAAGTTTAGCGGTGATACGCAGTATTTT. The chain is built from TRBV19 and TRBJ2-3, with D possibly TRBD2 on 6 matching bases. Trimming shortened V by 5 bases and J by 6 bases, and 18 bases separated the two germline ends. The germline V gene has CDR1 LNHDA and CDR2 SQIVND (reference sequence). CDR3 size: 15 residues. Full variable domain (outside the CDR3, taken from reference TRBV19 and TRBJ2-3): DGGITQSPKYLFRKEGQNVTLSCEQNLNHDAMYWYRQDPGQGLRLIYYSQIVNDFQKGDIAEGYSVSREKKESFPLTVTSAQKNPTAFYLCASSAPKFSGDTQYFGPGTRLTVL.

The chain joins TRBV19 to TRBJ1-1; D gene ambiguous. The CDR3 consists of 12 residues. V lost 4 bases to trimming and J lost 2 bases, with 5 bases between them. Germline values: CDR1 LNHDA, CDR2 SQIVND (reference sequence). The CDR3 DNA is TGTGCCAGTAGTAAGAGAAACACTGAAGCTTTCTTT. It translates to CASSKRNTEAFF.

The count of this clone is one. This chain connects TRBV5-4 to TRBJ1-1, with a possible D match to TRBD1 (6 bases). The CDR3 sequence is 14 residues long. Germline V gene sequence: CDR1 SGHNT, CDR2 YYREEE (reference sequence). Trimming removed 3 bases at V and 1 base at J, with 10 bases between. The CDR3 DNA reads as TGTGCCAGCAGCTCCTGGACAGAGAACACTGAAGCTTTCTTT. This translates into CASSSWTENTEAFF.

The V and J genes are TRBV19 and TRBJ1-2, with D possibly TRBD1 on 6 matching bases. This CDR3 has 14 amino acids. The germline V gene has CDR1 LNHDA and CDR2 SQIVND (reference sequence). Trimming took 6 bases from V and 4 from J, leaving 15 bases between them. The CDR3 nucleotides read TGTGCCAGTAGGAAAGGGGGTGGCCTCTATGGCTACACCTTC. This encodes CASRKGGGLYGYTF. The full variable domain, its missing parts supplied by reference TRBV19 and TRBJ1-2, is DGGITQSPKYLFRKEGQNVTLSCEQNLNHDAMYWYRQDPGQGLRLIYYSQIVNDFQKGDIAEGYSVSREKKESFPLTVTSAQKNPTAFYLCASRKGGGLYGYTFGSGTRLTVV.

The chain is built from TRBV7-9 and TRBJ2-1; TRBD2 matches at 7 bases. The germline CDR1 and CDR2 sequences are SEHNR and FQNEAQ (reference sequence). This CDR3 comprises 17 residues. V shed 1 base, J shed 0 bases, and the junction held 6 bases outside the gene matches. CDR3 region: CASSLEGGLSSYNEQFF. In nucleotides, the CDR3 is TGTGCCAGCAGCTTAGAGGGAGGGTTGAGCTCCTACAATGAGCAGTTCTTC.

The chain combines TRBV28 with TRBJ2-1, with 11 positions matching TRBD2. CDR1 MDHEN and CDR2 SYDVKM come from the germline V gene. CDR3 length: 15 amino acids. V lost 6 bases and J lost 4; bases outside the gene matches: 5. The CDR3 loop is CASSRLAGSYNEQFF. CDR3 DNA: TGTGCCAGCAGCCGACTAGCGGGAAGTTACAATGAGCAGTTCTTC.

Here the CDR3 reads CASSLRWGAGANVLTF. In DNA, the CDR3 is TGTGCCAGCAGCTTACGGTGGGGAGCCGGGGCCAACGTCCTGACTTTC. The rearrangement joins TRBV11-2 to TRBJ2-6, with D perhaps TRBD2 (5 bases). The CDR3 length is 16 residues. The V end was cut by 2 bases, the J end by 4 bases, with 12 bases between. Germline V gene data show CDR1 as SGHAT and CDR2 as FQNNGV.

The chain carries TRBV28 and TRBJ2-7; D remains unclear. Germline-derived CDR1 and CDR2 are MDHEN and SYDVKM. This CDR3 has 13 amino acids. Deletions cut 7 bases from V and 2 bases from J, with 12 bases between. The CDR3, as DNA: TGTGCCAGCACCTCCGGGTTAGCCTACGAGCAGTACTTC. Protein: CASTSGLAYEQYF. Using reference TRBV28 and TRBJ2-7 for the parts outside the CDR3, the full variable domain is DVKVTQSSRYLVKRTGEKVFLECVQDMDHENMFWYRQDPGLGLRLIYFSYDVKMKEKGDIPEGYSVSREKKERFSLILESASTNQTSMYLCASTSGLAYEQYFGPGTRLTVT.

The J gene is TRBJ2-7, the V gene TRBV19; a possible D gene is TRBD1 (6 bases). The germline CDR1 and CDR2 sequences are LNHDA and SQIVND (reference sequence). This CDR3 is 14 amino acids long. The V end lost 7 bases, the J end lost 7 bases, and 20 bases lay between the germline ends. The CDR3 DNA reads as TGTGCCAGTATGGAATGGGGGCAGGGGAATGAGCAGTACTTC. Protein product: CASMEWGQGNEQYF.

The chain combines TRBV28 with TRBJ1-2; 9 bases are a match to TRBD1. The germline CDR1 and CDR2 sequences are MDHEN and SYDVKM. The V and J ends lost 4 bases and 7 bases, in that order; junction bases with no gene match: 4. CDR3 length: 13 residues. CDR3 DNA: TGTGCCAGCAGTTCGACAGGGGGATTTGGCTACACCTTC. It is translated as CASSSTGGFGYTF.

CDR3 in amino acids: CASSQVSLAGGELYEQYF. CDR3 nucleotides: TGCGCCAGCAGCCAAGTTTCCCTAGCGGGAGGAGAACTCTACGAGCAGTACTTC. The V call is TRBV4-1, the J call TRBJ2-7; 11 nucleotides align to TRBD2. The CDR3 totals 18 residues. The germline V gene encodes CDR1 MGHRA and CDR2 YSYEKL. V shed 1 base, J shed 3 bases, and the junction held 11 bases outside the gene matches.

V gene TRBV7-9 combines with J gene TRBJ1-6; 8 bases match TRBD1. Trimming took 0 bases from V and 11 from J; bases not matched to a gene: 9. The CDR3 is 16 amino acids. Germline V CDR1 and CDR2: SEHNR, FQNEAQ (reference sequence). The CDR3 sequence is CASSLAGQGAGTPLHF. The CDR3 nucleotides are TGTGCCAGCAGCTTAGCGGGCCAGGGGGCAGGCACACCCCTCCACTTT.

The gene calls are TRBV3-1 (or the pseudogene TRBV3-2) and TRBJ1-1; the D is unclear. CDR1 and CDR2 (germline): LGHDT, YNNKEL (reference sequence). The CDR3 contains 15 residues. Trimming stripped 2 bases from V and 6 bases from J, with 16 bases between. The CDR3 protein is CASSQSTHWGAEAFF. In DNA form, the CDR3 reads TGTGCCAGCAGCCAATCTACCCATTGGGGAGCTGAAGCTTTCTTT.

This clone was seen just once. This chain links TRBV19 with TRBJ1-4, with D tentatively TRBD1 (6 bases). CDR3 length: 16 amino acids. Germline CDR1 LNHDA, CDR2 SQIVND (reference sequence). Trimming stripped 5 bases from V and 5 bases from J, with 18 bases between. The DNA for the CDR3 is TGTGCCAGTAGTTCCGGGACACCTGTTTTGAATGAAAAACTGTTTTTT. Its protein is CASSSGTPVLNEKLFF.

V and J are TRBV4-1 and TRBJ1-5; D perhaps matches TRBD1 (6 bases). The CDR3 length is 15 residues. Per germline, CDR1 MGHRA and CDR2 YSYEKL. With 1 base removed from V and 4 bases from J, the gap between germline ends came to 11 bases. The CDR3 sequence is CASSQGTDTNQPQHF. The CDR3 DNA follows: TGCGCCAGCAGCCAAGGGACAGACACAAATCAGCCCCAGCATTTT.

V gene TRBV27 combines with J gene TRBJ2-5; D may be TRBD2 (5 bases). From germline, CDR1 is MNHEY and CDR2 SMNVEV (reference sequence). The V and J ends lost 7 bases and 5 bases respectively, with 11 bases between them. There are 12 residues in the CDR3. This chain's CDR3 is CASILSGETQYF. The CDR3 DNA is TGTGCCAGCATTCTCTCGGGGGAGACCCAGTACTTC.

The genes are TRBV30 and TRBJ2-5; 8 bases match TRBD2. The germline CDR1 and CDR2 sequences are GTSNPN and SVGIG (reference sequence). This CDR3 spans 15 amino acids. J gave up 5 bases and V 0 bases, and 8 bases lay outside the gene matches. CDR3 loop: CAWSVFAGGRETQYF. DNA of the CDR3: TGTGCCTGGAGTGTGTTCGCGGGGGGTCGGGAGACCCAGTACTTC.

The chain carries TRBV4-1 and TRBJ2-1; 8 nucleotides line up with TRBD2. The V gene's germline CDR1 is MGHRA and CDR2 YSYEKL. Trimming removed 0 bases from V and 4 bases from J; junction bases left unmatched: 2. CDR3 size: 15 residues. The CDR3 region is CASSQDPGGYNEQFF. The CDR3 DNA reads TGCGCCAGCAGCCAAGATCCGGGAGGGTACAATGAGCAGTTCTTC.

This clone has only a few counts. The chain joins TRBV6-5 to TRBJ1-2; 7 nucleotides line up with TRBD1. The length of the CDR3 is 14 residues. Germline CDR1 MNHEY, CDR2 SVGAGI. After removal of 7 bases from V and 4 bases from J, the junction contained 9 bases not matched to a gene. CDR3 DNA sequence: TGTGCCAGCACTTGGGACAGCAGTTTCTATGGCTACACCTTC. It specifies CASTWDSSFYGYTF.

This clone was seen only once. The V and J genes are TRBV19 and TRBJ1-2, with a possible D match to TRBD1 (5 bases). This CDR3 contains 12 residues. Germline values: CDR1 LNHDA, CDR2 SQIVND (reference sequence). Trimming took off 9 bases at V and 1 base at J, with 9 bases between the two ends. The CDR3 DNA reads as TGTGCCAGCAGGGCTTTTAACTATGGCTACACCTTC. This codes for CASRAFNYGYTF. The full variable domain, rest sourced from reference TRBV19 and TRBJ1-2, is DGGITQSPKYLFRKEGQNVTLSCEQNLNHDAMYWYRQDPGQGLRLIYYSQIVNDFQKGDIAEGYSVSREKKESFPLTVTSAQKNPTAFYLCASRAFNYGYTFGSGTRLTVV.

The rearrangement uses TRBV9 and TRBJ2-4; TRBD2 matches at 9 bases. This CDR3 is 15 amino acids long. After removal of 2 bases from V and 4 bases from J, the junction contained 4 bases not matched to a gene. Germline assignment: CDR1 SGDLS and CDR2 YYNGEE. CDR3 sequence: CASSVGGGAKNIQYF. CDR3 DNA sequence: TGTGCCAGCAGCGTCGGCGGGGGGGCAAAAAACATTCAGTACTTC.